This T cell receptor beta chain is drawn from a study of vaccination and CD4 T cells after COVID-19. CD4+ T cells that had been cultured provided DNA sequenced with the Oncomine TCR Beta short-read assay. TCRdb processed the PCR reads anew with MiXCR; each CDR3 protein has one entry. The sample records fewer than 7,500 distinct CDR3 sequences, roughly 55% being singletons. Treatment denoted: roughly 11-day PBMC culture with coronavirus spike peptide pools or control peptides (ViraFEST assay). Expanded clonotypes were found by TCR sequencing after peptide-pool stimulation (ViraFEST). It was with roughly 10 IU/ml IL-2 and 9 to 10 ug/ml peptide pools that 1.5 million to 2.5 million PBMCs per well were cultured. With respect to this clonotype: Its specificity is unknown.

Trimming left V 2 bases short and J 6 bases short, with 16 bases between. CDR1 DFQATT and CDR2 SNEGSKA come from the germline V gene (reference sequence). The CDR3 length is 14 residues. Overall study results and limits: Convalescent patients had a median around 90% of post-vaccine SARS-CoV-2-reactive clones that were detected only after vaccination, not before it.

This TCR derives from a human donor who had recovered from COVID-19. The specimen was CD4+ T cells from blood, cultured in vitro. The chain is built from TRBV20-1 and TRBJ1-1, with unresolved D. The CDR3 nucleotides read TGCAGTGCTAGAAGTCTCAAGTATGCGTCTGAAGCTTTCTTT. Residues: CSARSLKYASEAFF.